One sample yielded the 18 T cell receptor beta chains listed below, sequenced in a study of graft-versus-host responses after intestinal transplantation. The starting material, graft tissue, was processed to release intraepithelial and lamina propria lymphocytes. Libraries were prepared by immunoSEQ multiplex PCR; TCRdb keeps only in-frame clonotypes and omits some of them. The profile covers under 75,000 clones, with about nine tenths appearing a single time and about 1.7% taken by the ten largest. The source material was ileum tissue, sampled 350 to 400 days after transplant. The source is a human patient who received an intestinal transplant, so some T cells may come from the graft donor.

This chain joins TRBV4-1 and TRBJ1-5; D gene unclear. The CDR3 is made up of 13 amino acids. V was cut by 0 bases and J by 8 bases, with 8 bases left in between. Germline V gene lookup returns CDR1 MGHRA and CDR2 YSYEKL. The CDR3: CASSQEGMEPQHF. The DNA of the CDR3 is TGCGCCAGCAGCCAAGAGGGGATGGAGCCCCAGCATTTT.

This chain links TRBV5-7 with TRBJ2-1; 14 bases fit TRBD2. TRBV5-7 is identified as an open reading frame with a role that is uncertain. V was pared by 1 base and J by 6 bases, with 6 bases of the junction left unmatched. The CDR3 consists of 17 residues. DNA of the CDR3: TGTGCCAGCAGCTTGAAGACTAGCGGGAGGGCCCCCAATGAGCAGTTCTTC. Protein: CASSLKTSGRAPNEQFF.

The CDR3 DNA reads TGTGCCAGCAGCTTAGGGGGGGAACTGTACAATGAGCAGTTCTTC. Protein sequence: CASSLGGELYNEQFF. The chain is built from TRBV7-9 and TRBJ2-1, with D tentatively TRBD2 (6 bases). Trimming pared 1 base from V and 4 bases from J, leaving 11 bases between. This CDR3 spans 15 amino acids. Germline V lookup: CDR1 SEHNR, CDR2 FQNEAQ (reference sequence).

The rearrangement joins TRBV19 to TRBJ1-1; TRBD1 aligns across 7 bases. Germline values: CDR1 LNHDA, CDR2 SQIVND (reference sequence). With V trimmed by 6 bases and J by 1 base, 8 bases remained unmatched. This CDR3 is built from 15 residues. The CDR3 reads CASRQDRAWNTEAFF. The CDR3 DNA follows: TGTGCCAGTAGGCAAGACAGGGCTTGGAACACTGAAGCTTTCTTT.

This clone was counted a few times. The chain combines TRBV30 with TRBJ1-5; D gene unclear. There are 12 residues in the CDR3. Germline V CDR1 and CDR2: GTSNPN, SVGIG (reference sequence). Trimming pared 8 bases from V and 2 bases from J, leaving 10 bases between. The CDR3 DNA reads TGTGCCGTCGAATGGGGCAATCAGCCCCAGCATTTT. The encoded protein is CAVEWGNQPQHF. Using reference TRBV30 and TRBJ1-5 for the parts outside the CDR3, the full variable domain is SQTIHQWPATLVQPVGSPLSLECTVEGTSNPNLYWYRQAAGRGLQLLFYSVGIGQISSEVPQNLSASRPQDRQFILSSKKLLLSDSGFYLCAVEWGNQPQHFGDGTRLSIL.

This rearrangement joins TRBV9 to TRBJ1-1; the D gene is possibly TRBD1 (5 bases). The length of the CDR3 is 17 residues. V was clipped by 4 bases and J by 0 bases, with 19 bases between them. In germline, CDR1 is SGDLS, CDR2 YYNGEE. In DNA, the CDR3 is TGTGCCAGCAGCTCCCGGGAGGGGCGGCGAATGAACACTGAAGCTTTCTTT. Its translation: CASSSREGRRMNTEAFF.

The rearrangement links TRBV7-9 to TRBJ1-2, with D perhaps TRBD1 (5 bases). V lost 3 bases and J lost 0, with 14 bases in between. Germline values: CDR1 SEHNR, CDR2 FQNEAQ (reference sequence). The CDR3 is 16 residues long. The CDR3: CASSFPTDIPNYGYTF. The DNA of the CDR3 is TGTGCCAGCAGCTTCCCGACAGATATCCCTAACTATGGCTACACCTTC.

The chain uses TRBV6-5 and TRBJ2-1; a possible D gene is TRBD2 (6 bases). CDR3 size: 15 residues. Germline-derived CDR1 and CDR2 are MNHEY and SVGAGI. V was cut by 2 bases and J by 7 bases, with 15 bases left in between. The CDR3 is CASSYGTSYGNEQFF. CDR3 in DNA: TGTGCCAGCAGTTACGGGACTTCTTACGGGAATGAGCAGTTCTTC.

Remarks on this clone: One end of the junction varies from germline; a read error may be responsible. This chain uses TRBV6-1 with TRBJ2-7, with D uncertain. Germline values: CDR1 MNHNS, CDR2 SASEGT. The CDR3 has 13 residues. CDR3 protein: CASSKALSVEQYF. The CDR3 DNA sequence: TGTGCCAGCAGTAAAGCCTTATCTGTCGAGCAGTACTTC.

This clone came up once. This chain joins TRBV2 and TRBJ2-7; D may be TRBD2 (6 bases). Deletions cut 1 base from V and 7 bases from J, with 14 bases between. This CDR3 is built from 14 residues. CDR1 is SNHLY, CDR2 FYNNEI, per germline. The CDR3 is CASSEGTGTVEQYF. In DNA, the CDR3 is TGTGCCAGCAGTGAAGGTACCGGGACTGTAGAGCAGTACTTC.

This rearrangement joins TRBV6-5 to TRBJ1-2; D remains unclear. The germline CDR1 and CDR2 sequences are MNHEY and SVGAGI. The V end was cut by 2 bases, the J end by 7 bases, with 17 bases between. There are 15 residues in the CDR3. As DNA, the CDR3 is TGTGCCAGCAGTTACACTTACACCTTAAGTCTTGGCTACACCTTC. This translates into CASSYTYTLSLGYTF.

This clone was detected only once. V is TRBV19 and J is TRBJ2-1, with TRBD2 matching over 7 bases. Unmatched junction bases numbered 4, after V lost 3 bases and J lost 2 bases. The CDR3 contains 15 residues. The germline V gene has CDR1 LNHDA and CDR2 SQIVND (reference sequence). The CDR3 nucleotides are TGTGCCAGTAGTATCTGGGGGAGGGCCTACAATGAGCAGTTCTTC. As protein: CASSIWGRAYNEQFF.

The chain joins TRBV6-5 to TRBJ2-3; D not certain. CDR1 MNHEY and CDR2 SVGAGI come from the germline V gene. The length of the CDR3 is 11 residues. Trimming removed 6 bases from V and 3 bases from J, with 4 bases in between. CDR3 residues: CASRITDTQYF. The CDR3 DNA reads as TGTGCCAGCAGGATAACAGATACGCAGTATTTT.

This clone was observed a single time. The chain employs TRBV2 and TRBJ1-1; 9 nucleotides align to TRBD1. In germline, CDR1 is SNHLY, CDR2 FYNNEI. J was trimmed by 11 bases and V by 6 bases; bases with no gene match: 7. The CDR3 spans 12 residues. CDR3 DNA sequence: TGTGCCAGCAGAGGGGACAGGGTTTGGGCTTTCTTT. This encodes CASRGDRVWAFF.

This clone was picked up one time. This chain uses TRBV7-3 with TRBJ1-2, with D perhaps TRBD1 (6 bases). Trimming pared 7 bases from V and 7 bases from J, leaving 13 bases between. Looked up from germline, CDR1 is SGHTA and CDR2 is FQGTGA. The CDR3 is made up of 12 amino acids. The CDR3 protein is CASNHRDLGYTF. The CDR3 bases are TGTGCCAGCAACCACAGGGATCTTGGCTACACCTTC.

The J gene is TRBJ2-7, the V gene TRBV27, with D tentatively TRBD1 (5 bases). This CDR3 spans 13 amino acids. CDR1 is MNHEY and CDR2 is SMNVEV in the germline V gene (reference sequence). V was clipped by 5 bases and J by 6 bases, with 14 bases between them. The CDR3 reads CASSHYAGSEQYF. CDR3 DNA: TGTGCCAGCAGTCACTATGCAGGGTCCGAGCAGTACTTC.

The chain links TRBV11-2 to TRBJ2-4, with D perhaps being TRBD1 or TRBD2 (5 bases each). Germline loops: CDR1 SGHAT, CDR2 FQNNGV. With 5 bases removed from V and 2 bases from J, the gap between germline ends came to 22 bases. This CDR3 has 18 amino acids. The CDR3 bases are TGTGCCAGCAGCCCTCTTAGGGGTAGAGGGCGATCCAAAAACATTCAGTACTTC. Translating gives CASSPLRGRGRSKNIQYF.

The chain recombines TRBV4-2 with TRBJ2-3; 10 bases are shared with TRBD2. V lost 0 bases to trimming and J lost 0 bases; unmatched junction nucleotides: 3. Germline V CDR1 and CDR2: LGHNA, YNFKEQ. The CDR3 is 17 amino acids. CDR3 residues: CASSQDSGRSSTDTQYF. CDR3 coding DNA: TGTGCCAGCAGCCAAGATAGCGGGAGGTCTAGCACAGATACGCAGTATTTT.